Listed below are T cell receptor beta chains from one sample, sequenced in a study of T cell responses to AZD1222 COVID-19 vaccine. Only in-frame clones appear in the TCRdb table, and some are missing; sequencing was by immunoSEQ multiplex PCR. The sample contains about 110,000 clones, approximately 96% of which appear only once. The sample was peripheral blood, taken on day 0 of AZD1222 vaccination. Source of these receptors: an adult in good health. Each CDR3 is given with its conserved first and last residue. The D gene is left open where the match is weak.

TRBV7-2	TRBJ2-5	.	TGTGCCAGCAGCTTAGATCCCAGGGGGGTGACCCAGTACTTC	CASSLDPRGVTQYF
TRBV27	TRBJ2-2	.	TGTGCCAGCAGTTTAACCAACACCGGGGAGCTGTTTTTT	CASSLTNTGELFF
TRBV3-1/TRBV3-2	TRBJ2-5	.	TGTGCCAGCAGCCAAGATGCGGGGCGCCAAGAGACCCAGTACTTC	CASSQDAGRQETQYF
TRBV19	TRBJ1-1	TRBD1	TGTGCCAGTGGGACAGGGTCTGAAGCTTTCTTT	CASGTGSEAFF
TRBV6-4	TRBJ2-1	TRBD2	TGTGCCAGCAGTGAGACTAGCGGGGAGGGGAATGAGCAGTTCTTC	CASSETSGEGNEQFF
TRBV9	TRBJ2-3	TRBD1	TGTGCCAGCAGCCCCGAAGGACAGGGGGCAGATACGCAGTATTTT	CASSPEGQGADTQYF
TRBV9	TRBJ1-1	TRBD1	TGTGCCAGCAGCGTGAGGGGGCAGGACACTGAAGCTTTCTTT	CASSVRGQDTEAFF
TRBV6-5	TRBJ1-2	.	TGTGCCAGCAGGGACAACAGGGACTATGGCTACACCTTC	CASRDNRDYGYTF
TRBV19	TRBJ1-2	.	TGTGCCAGTAGTCTCAAGACCGGGCCTCCATATGGCTACACCTTC	CASSLKTGPPYGYTF
TRBV20-1	TRBJ2-3	.	TGCAGTGCTAGTCAAGGTGGGCAGGGGAGCACAGATACGCAGTATTTT	CSASQGGQGSTDTQYF
TRBV3-1/TRBV3-2	TRBJ2-6	.	TGTGCCAGCAGCCAAGGTCCCGTTTCTGGGGCCAACGTCCTGACTTTC	CASSQGPVSGANVLTF